The T cell receptor beta chain under discussion was sequenced for a study of T cells after yellow fever vaccination. This clonotype was found once. The antigen is unknown. TCRdb reprocessed the 5' RACE reads via MiXCR and lists one record per CDR3 protein. The repertoire includes under 600,000 distinct CDR3 sequences, roughly a fifth of them detected once, and 15% to 20% sits in the top ten. General study points: Highly abundant clonotypes carried over from the bulk population could end up in FACS-sorted repertoires as contaminants.

The TCR sequence derives from a man between 18 and 35 years old who received the YFV17D yellow fever vaccine. The input for sequencing was PBMCs, taken 21 days after the first yellow fever vaccination.

In nucleotides, the CDR3 is TGTGCCAGCAGCTTAGGGACTAGCGGGGGCCCGAGGGAGCTGTTTTTT. Its translation: CASSLGTSGGPRELFF. This chain links TRBV7-2 with TRBJ2-2, with 13 bases lining up with TRBD2. From germline, CDR1 is SGHTA and CDR2 FQGNSA. CDR3 size: 16 residues. The V and J ends lost 1 base and 9 bases, in that order; junction bases with no gene match: 5.